This record looks at one T cell receptor beta chain sequence and its context. Its target is unknown. Regulatory T cells were sorted from blood as CD4+ CD25-high CD127-low cells. This record belongs to a study of regulatory and conventional T cells in RAG deficiency. Points from the study as a whole: In Omenn syndrome, Treg and Tconv repertoires overlapped >85%.

V lost 4 bases and J lost 4, with 20 bases in between. Germline CDR1 SGHRS, CDR2 YFSETQ. The CDR3 contains 16 residues. The assay was immunoSEQ multiplex PCR, and TCRdb's table has in-frame clones only and misses some. Among approximately 9,000 clones listed, roughly 90% were seen once. This sample was shared with a second study, whose subject was regulatory T cells. From that study: The PCR used 52 TRBV and 13 TRBJ primers.

The TCR sequence derives from a human donor in good health. This sequence joins TRBV5-1 and TRBJ1-1, with D perhaps matching TRBD1 (5 bases). Source material: Tregs sorted from blood. The CDR3 spells CASSRNQGTSTTEAFF. CDR3 nucleotides: TGCGCCAGCAGCAGAAACCAAGGGACCTCGACCACTGAAGCTTTCTTT.